This entry describes one TCR beta chain. The record originates from a study of blood T cell repertoires in COVID-19. The V segment lost 3 bases and the J segment 4 bases; nucleotides outside the gene matches: 2. Germline V gene lookup returns CDR1 SGHRS and CDR2 YFSETQ. The CDR3 is 14 amino acids. The repertoire was sequenced with immunoSEQ multiplex PCR; TCRdb's copy has only in-frame clones and lacks some. Of some 290,000 clones in the sample, more than 75% were seen once. Sequencing input: PBMCs or T cells enriched from blood (not recorded which). This sequence joins TRBV5-1 and TRBJ1-5, with 9 positions matching TRBD1. The sequence was obtained from a woman between 40 and 55 years old with acute COVID-19. The CDR3 coding sequence is TGCGCCAGCAGCTCCGGGACAGGGAATCAGCCCCAGCATTTT. It codes for CASSSGTGNQPQHF.